Listed below are T cell receptor beta chains from one sample, sequenced in a study of identical twins. In TCRdb, the 5' RACE reads were re-called with MiXCR into one record per CDR3 protein. The sample includes 700,000 to 950,000 distinct CDR3 sequences, more than 9% of them seen just once. These sequences were also reported in another study, on yellow fever vaccine responses in identical twins.

Sequences were obtained from PBMCs. These receptors were taken from a woman aged 18-29 years in good health. Both conserved end residues are part of each CDR3. Fields, in order: clone size, J gene, D gene, CDR3 length, V gene, CDR3 DNA, CDR3 protein. A D gene is named only where the DNA matches it firmly. Rows may omit the clone size; those that give it use once, few, many or a size class.

few | TRBJ1-2 | TRBD1 | 17 | TRBV27 | TGTGCCAGCAGTTTATCGGGGGACAGGGGCACTATCTATGGCTACACCTTC | CASSLSGDRGTIYGYTF
. | TRBJ2-1 | . | 12 | TRBV5-1 | TGCGCCAGCAGCTTGATACCGTCTGAGCAGTTCTTC | CASSLIPSEQFF
few | TRBJ2-1 | . | 16 | TRBV5-1 | TGCGCCAGCAGCTACAGGACCGTAAGCTCCTACAATGAGCAGTTCTTC | CASSYRTVSSYNEQFF
. | TRBJ2-5 | . | 15 | TRBV5-6 | TGTGCCAGCAGCTTGGCTCGGCTAGCAGGCGAGACCCAGTACTTC | CASSLARLAGETQYF
few | TRBJ2-1 | . | 13 | TRBV12-3/TRBV12-4 | TGTGCCAGCAGTTTTATGGGAGCAAATGAGCAGTTCTTC | CASSFMGANEQFF
few | TRBJ1-3 | . | 15 | TRBV5-1 | TGCGCCAGCAGCACGACCGGGGGGAGAGGAAACACCATATATTTT | CASSTTGGRGNTIYF
many | TRBJ2-1 | TRBD2 | 18 | TRBV5-1 | TGCGCCAGCAGCTTGGGATTGGGACTAGCTGGTGGTCTCAATGAGCAGTTCTTC | CASSLGLGLAGGLNEQFF
few | TRBJ1-2 | TRBD1 | 12 | TRBV20-1 | TGCAGTGTCCCGGGACAGACATATGGCTACACCTTC | CSVPGQTYGYTF
. | TRBJ2-7 | TRBD1 | 14 | TRBV5-1 | TGCGCCAGCAGCGGCCAGGGGGTCTTCGACGAGCAGTACTTC | CASSGQGVFDEQYF
. | TRBJ2-1 | TRBD2 | 14 | TRBV20-1 | TGCAGTGCACACTTAGCGGGGGCCCGTAGTGAGCAGTTCTTC | CSAHLAGARSEQFF
few | TRBJ2-5 | . | 16 | TRBV20-1 | TGCAGTGCTAGCCCTCGGGGTGATGGGCCAGTAGAGACCCAGTACTTC | CSASPRGDGPVETQYF
. | TRBJ2-2 | . | 14 | TRBV11-3 | TGTGCCAGCAGCTTGGGCCATAGCAGCGGGGAGCTGTTTTTT | CASSLGHSSGELFF
. | TRBJ1-6 | . | 13 | TRBV11-2 | TGTGCCAGCAGCTTAGGGAGGGGACCGCCCCTCCACTTT | CASSLGRGPPLHF
many | TRBJ1-1 | . | 13 | TRBV29-1 | TGCAGCGTTTCTGGGAGAATGAACACTGAAGCTTTCTTT | CSVSGRMNTEAFF
. | TRBJ2-5 | TRBD1 | 16 | TRBV7-7 | TGTGCCAGCAGCTTAGGATGGACAGGCCTGGGAGAGACCCAGTACTTC | CASSLGWTGLGETQYF
many | TRBJ2-5 | TRBD1 | 16 | TRBV28 | TGTGCCAGCAGTTTACCGGGACAGGGGCTACAAGAGACCCAGTACTTC | CASSLPGQGLQETQYF
few | TRBJ1-2 | . | 14 | TRBV12-3/TRBV12-4 | TGTGCCAGCAGTCCACCAGGGGAATACTATGGCTACACCTTC | CASSPPGEYYGYTF
many | TRBJ2-3 | TRBD2 | 16 | TRBV28 | TGTGCCAGCAGTCCTCTAGCGGGAGATGTGACAGATACGCAGTATTTT | CASSPLAGDVTDTQYF
few | TRBJ2-5 | . | 14 | TRBV6-2/TRBV6-3 | TGTGCCAGCGCCGTCTATCTCCAGAGTGAGACCCAGTACTTC | CASAVYLQSETQYF
. | TRBJ2-2 | . | 12 | TRBV6-5 | TGTGCCAGCAGTCTAACACCCGGGGAGCTGTTTTTT | CASSLTPGELFF
many | TRBJ2-5 | TRBD1 | 13 | TRBV28 | TGTGCCAGGAAACAGGGGGTGGCGGGGACCCAGTACTTC | CARKQGVAGTQYF
. | TRBJ2-1 | TRBD2 | 14 | TRBV27 | TGTGCCAGCAGTTTTAGCGGGGGGCCAGATGAGCAGTTCTTC | CASSFSGGPDEQFF
few | TRBJ1-1 | . | 14 | TRBV13 | TGTGCCAGCAGCCCTGGACTGCAGGGCACTGAAGCTTTCTTT | CASSPGLQGTEAFF
many | TRBJ1-1 | TRBD1 | 19 | TRBV5-1 | TGCGCCAGCAGCTTCGGGACAGGGACACGAATATTAATGAACACTGAAGCTTTCTTT | CASSFGTGTRILMNTEAFF
few | TRBJ2-3 | . | 16 | TRBV2 | TGTGCCAGCAGTGAGGTGCCAAGGGGGGGAGGAGATACGCAGTATTTT | CASSEVPRGGGDTQYF
. | TRBJ2-2 | . | 12 | TRBV10-3 | TGTGCCATCCCCAAGAACACCGGGGAGCTGTTTTTT | CAIPKNTGELFF
. | TRBJ2-5 | . | 13 | TRBV7-8 | TGTGCCAGCAGATACAGGGTCGTGGAGACCCAGTACTTC | CASRYRVVETQYF
. | TRBJ1-5 | . | 15 | TRBV12-3/TRBV12-4 | TGTGCCAGCAGTTTCAGGGACGGATTAAATCAGCCCCAGCATTTT | CASSFRDGLNQPQHF